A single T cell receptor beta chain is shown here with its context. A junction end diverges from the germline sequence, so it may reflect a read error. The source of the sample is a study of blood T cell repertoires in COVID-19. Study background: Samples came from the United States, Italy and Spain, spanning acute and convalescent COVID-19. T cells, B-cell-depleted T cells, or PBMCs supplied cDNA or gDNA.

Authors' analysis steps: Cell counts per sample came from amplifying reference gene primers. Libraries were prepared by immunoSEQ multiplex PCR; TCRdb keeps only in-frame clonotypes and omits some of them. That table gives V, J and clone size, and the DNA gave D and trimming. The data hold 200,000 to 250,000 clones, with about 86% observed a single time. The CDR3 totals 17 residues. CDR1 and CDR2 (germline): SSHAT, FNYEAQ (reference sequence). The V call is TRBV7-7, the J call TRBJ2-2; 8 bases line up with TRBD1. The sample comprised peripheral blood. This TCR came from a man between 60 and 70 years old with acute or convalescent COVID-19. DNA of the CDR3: TGTGCTAGCAGCCCCGGTCGTGGACAGGGATATACCGGGGAGCTGTTTTTT. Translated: CASSPGRGQGYTGELFF.